Shown below are 14 T cell receptor beta chains from a single sample sequenced in a study of shared T cell receptors in the human thymus. Profiled with immunoSEQ multiplex PCR; TCRdb holds only in-frame clones, not every one. The table shows hundreds of thousands of clones, with roughly 86% occurring only once. These data are also associated with another study on human thymus T cells.

The specimen was thymocytes. The receptors come from a boy under two years old with a congenital heart defect.

The J gene is TRBJ2-1, the V gene TRBV5-1; possibly TRBD1 or TRBD2 for D (5 bases each). Germline V gives CDR1 SGHRS, CDR2 YFSETQ. Trimming shortened V by 4 bases and J by 0 bases, and 14 bases separated the two germline ends. This CDR3 has 16 amino acids. CDR3: CASSLGPHSSYNEQFF. The CDR3 nucleotides read TGCGCCAGCAGCCTGGGACCTCACAGCTCCTACAATGAGCAGTTCTTC.

This clone showed up just once. The CDR3 DNA sequence: TGTGCCAGCAGCGCCACTATGGACAGCCTTCAGTACTTC. Amino acid sequence: CASSATMDSLQYF. The rearrangement joins TRBV7-6 to TRBJ2-4; tentative D call: TRBD1 (6 bases). In germline, CDR1 is SGHVS, CDR2 FNYEAQ. The CDR3 consists of 13 residues. V lost 5 bases, J lost 11 bases, and 16 bases lay in between.

This clone was counted once. This chain joins TRBV2 and TRBJ2-5, with 9 nucleotides matching TRBD2. CDR1 is SNHLY, CDR2 FYNNEI, per germline. V gave up 9 bases and J gave up 2 bases; unmatched junction bases: 16. The length of the CDR3 is 17 residues. The CDR3 is CASQNDRAGGSQETQYF. The CDR3 coding sequence is TGTGCCAGTCAGAACGACAGAGCGGGGGGCAGTCAAGAGACCCAGTACTTC. Combining the CDR3 with reference TRBV2 and TRBJ2-5 gives the whole variable domain EPEVTQTPSHQVTQMGQEVILRCVPISNHLYFYWYRQILGQKVEFLVSFYNNEISEKSEIFDDQFSVERPDGSNFTLKIRSTKLEDSAMYFCASQNDRAGGSQETQYFGPGTRLLVL.

This clone was detected once. The V and J genes are TRBV5-4 and TRBJ2-3, with 7 bases that match TRBD1. The length of the CDR3 is 18 residues. Looked up from germline, CDR1 is SGHNT and CDR2 is YYREEE (reference sequence). The V gene end was trimmed by 4 bases and the J gene end by 2 bases; junction bases not matched to a gene: 16. The CDR3 loop reads CASSPANRGGSFTDTQYF. DNA for the CDR3: TGTGCCAGCAGCCCCGCGAACCGAGGGGGCTCTTTCACAGATACGCAGTATTTT.

This sequence joins TRBV10-1 and TRBJ1-2; 7 positions agree with TRBD1. This CDR3 is 17 amino acids long. Per the germline V gene, CDR1 is WNHNN and CDR2 is SYGVQD (reference sequence). V was pared by 6 bases and J by 1 base, with 14 bases of the junction left unmatched. The CDR3 nucleotides read TGCGCCAGCAGGCCCTCCAAAGGGACAGCTTATAACTATGGCTACACCTTC. Translated, it gives CASRPSKGTAYNYGYTF.

J is TRBJ2-1 and V is TRBV14; 7 bases match TRBD2. CDR1 and CDR2 (germline): SGHDN, FVKESK. The CDR3 covers 13 residues. Germline trimming cut 4 bases from V and 5 bases from J; bases unmatched to any gene: 2. In DNA, the CDR3 is TGTGCCAGCAGCCGGGACTATCACAATGAGCAGTTCTTC. Translated, it gives CASSRDYHNEQFF.

This sequence joins TRBV27 and TRBJ1-1; a possible D gene is TRBD1 (6 bases). Trimming took off 3 bases at V and 0 bases at J, with 8 bases between the two ends. Germline lookup yields CDR1 MNHEY and CDR2 SMNVEV (reference sequence). This CDR3 comprises 14 residues. This CDR3 is CASSLRTVNTEAFF. DNA for the CDR3: TGTGCCAGCAGTTTGCGGACAGTGAACACTGAAGCTTTCTTT.

J is TRBJ2-3 and V is TRBV6-5; tentative D call: TRBD2 (6 bases). V was pared by 2 bases and J by 6 bases, with 12 bases between. Germline V CDR1 and CDR2: MNHEY, SVGAGI. There are 14 residues in the CDR3. The CDR3 is CASSYGGRKDTQYF. The CDR3 DNA reads as TGTGCCAGCAGTTACGGGGGGAGAAAGGATACGCAGTATTTT.

CDR3 DNA: TGTGCCTGGAGTGTGGGACTTGGACCTTTGGACGAGCAGTACTTC. Its translation is CAWSVGLGPLDEQYF. The chain carries TRBV30 and TRBJ2-5; TRBD2 might be the D (6 bases). The closer fit of TRBJ2-7 to the DNA end suggests the J call may be wrong. The CDR3 is made up of 15 amino acids. Germline CDR1 is GTSNPN and CDR2 is SVGIG (reference sequence).

The rearrangement uses TRBV12-5 and TRBJ1-1, with unresolved D. The V end was cut by 2 bases, the J end by 0 bases, with 4 bases between. This CDR3 spans 13 amino acids. Germline CDR1 reads LGHNT; CDR2 reads FRNRAP. The CDR3 region has the DNA TGTGCTAGTGGTTTGACGGTGAACACTGAAGCTTTCTTT. It translates to CASGLTVNTEAFF.

About this clone itself: A junction boundary mismatches the germline segment, possibly from a read error. The same CDR3 is also encoded by other DNA sequences in this sample. The chain couples TRBV19 to TRBJ1-6; D is possibly TRBD1 (5 bases). Germline-derived CDR1 and CDR2 are LNHDA and SQIVND (reference sequence). The length of the CDR3 is 14 residues. CDR3 sequence: CASSIIGDNSPLHF. In DNA form, the CDR3 reads TGTGCCAGTAGTATAATAGGGGATAATTCCCCCCTCCACTTT.

V is TRBV25-1 and J is TRBJ2-5, with TRBD1 matching 8 bases. The J call may be incorrect, as the DNA end agrees better with TRBJ2-7. In germline, CDR1 is MGHDK, CDR2 SYGVNS. This CDR3 contains 16 residues. CDR3 region: CASSALGQGSSYEQYF. The CDR3 DNA follows: TGTGCCAGCAGTGCCCTAGGACAGGGTTCCTCCTACGAGCAGTACTTC.

V gene TRBV19 combines with J gene TRBJ2-7; D is possibly TRBD1 (6 bases). Trimming pared 9 bases from V and 3 bases from J, leaving 24 bases between. The CDR3 sequence is 16 residues long. The germline gives CDR1 LNHDA, CDR2 SQIVND (reference sequence). The CDR3 reads CASQRNYFRGVYEQYF. CDR3 nucleotide sequence: TGTGCCAGCCAGAGAAATTATTTCAGGGGTGTCTACGAGCAGTACTTC.

The chain employs TRBV2 and TRBJ1-3; 8 nucleotides agree with TRBD1. With V trimmed by 5 bases and J by 4 bases, 7 bases remained unmatched. The germline V gene has CDR1 SNHLY and CDR2 FYNNEI. The CDR3 runs 15 residues. CDR3 bases: TGTGCCAGCAGTTGGGACAGGTCGAGAGGAAACACCATATATTTT. Residues: CASSWDRSRGNTIYF.